A selection of T cell receptor beta chains follows, all from one sample in a study of response to subunit inactivated influenza vaccine. TCRdb ran MiXCR on the RT-PCR reads and lists one entry per CDR3 protein. The sample has roughly 700,000 distinct CDR3 sequences, around 16% seen once. This specimen consisted of PBMCs from blood, obtained 12 days after vaccination. These receptors were collected from a man aged 50-59 years who received an inactivated influenza vaccine. Each CDR3 is given with its conserved first and last residue. A D gene is named only where the DNA matches it firmly. Where a row states a size, it is once, few, many or the class of an expanded clone; other rows omit it.

>13|-|TRBJ2-7|-|TRBV6-5
TGTGCCAGCAGTTACAGACCGACTCGGGAGCAGTACTTC
CASSYRPTREQYF
>13|-|TRBJ2-7|-|TRBV11-2
TGTGCCAGCAGCTTAGTAAAGGGATACGAGCAGTACTTC
CASSLVKGYEQYF
>15|-|TRBJ1-2|few|TRBV7-9
TGTGCCAGCAGCGAGGGTGGCAGACGAGGCTATGGCTACACCTTC
CASSEGGRRGYGYTF
>13|TRBD2|TRBJ2-2|many|TRBV29-1
TGCAGCGCCTCTAGCGGGAGTACCGGGGAGCTGTTTTTT
CSASSGSTGELFF
>17|TRBD2|TRBJ2-1|-|TRBV11-2
TGTGCCAGCAGAGCCGGGACTAGCGCGAGGTCCTACAATGAGCAGTTCTTC
CASRAGTSARSYNEQFF
>16|TRBD1|TRBJ1-2|few|TRBV10-3
TGTGCCATCAAAAGCCCGCCAAGACAGGGGATGATTGGCTACACCTTC
CAIKSPPRQGMIGYTF
>16|TRBD1|TRBJ2-7|-|TRBV6-1
TGTGCCAGCAGGCCATCGCACGGACAGGGAGCATACGAGCAGTACTTC
CASRPSHGQGAYEQYF
>16|TRBD2|TRBJ2-3|-|TRBV9
TGTGCCAGCAGCGTAGTGGGACTAGGGCTTGGGGATACGCAGTATTTT
CASSVVGLGLGDTQYF
>17|-|TRBJ2-3|-|TRBV23-1
TGCGCCAGCAGTCAATCGGAGTGGGCCAAGGGGCCGTCCGAGAAGTATTTT
CASSQSEWAKGPSEKYF
>12|-|TRBJ2-5|few|TRBV29-1
TGCAGCGTTGAACAGGGGCGAGAGACCCAGTACTTC
CSVEQGRETQYF
>14|-|TRBJ1-1|-|TRBV3-1
TGTGCCAGCAGCCAAATACAGGGAAATACTGAAGCTTTCTTT
CASSQIQGNTEAFF
>14|-|TRBJ2-3|-|TRBV29-1
TGCAGCGTTGATGGGACGGGTGGAACAGATACGCAGTATTTT
CSVDGTGGTDTQYF
>14|-|TRBJ2-7|-|TRBV9
TGTGCCAGCAGCGTATCTTCAGGGTTGGGCGAGCAGTACTTC
CASSVSSGLGEQYF
>16|-|TRBJ1-5|many|TRBV20-1
TGCAGTGCTAGAGGCATAGTGTACAGTTACAATCAGCCCCAGCATTTT
CSARGIVYSYNQPQHF
>12|-|TRBJ1-5|-|TRBV20-1
TGCAGTGCGTTGGGGGCTAATCAGCCCCAGCATTTT
CSALGANQPQHF
>12|-|TRBJ2-7|-|TRBV7-9
TGTGCCAGCAGCTATAGTCAGGCCGAGCAGTACTTC
CASSYSQAEQYF
>15|-|TRBJ2-1|-|TRBV28
TGTGCCAGCGAATTGGCGGGACCCTCCTACAATGAGCAGTTCTTC
CASELAGPSYNEQFF
>16|-|TRBJ1-4|few|TRBV5-1
TGCGCCAGCAGCTTGGGGCAGCTTGCAACTAATGAAAAACTGTTTTTT
CASSLGQLATNEKLFF
>17|TRBD2|TRBJ2-5|-|TRBV28
TGTGCCAGCAGTCGTACTTCCCAGGCTAGCGGACAAGAGACCCAGTACTTC
CASSRTSQASGQETQYF
>15|TRBD1|TRBJ2-5|few|TRBV28
TGTGCCAGCAGTTTATCCAGGGGGCGAAAAGAGACCCAGTACTTC
CASSLSRGRKETQYF
>15|-|TRBJ2-1|few|TRBV20-1
TGCAGTGCTTCGGGGTGGGCAGGCTCCTACAATGAGCAGTTCTTC
CSASGWAGSYNEQFF
>14|TRBD1|TRBJ2-5|few|TRBV12-3/TRBV12-4
TGTGCCAGCAGGCCGGGACAGGGGGCCCAGGACCAGTACTTC
CASRPGQGAQDQYF
>13|-|TRBJ2-3|-|TRBV20-1
TGCAGTGCTACCGGGCTTAGCACAGATACGCAGTATTTT
CSATGLSTDTQYF
>14|-|TRBJ1-1|few|TRBV7-2
TGTGCCAGCAGCCAGAATTCAGGCGGTTCTGAAGCTTTCTTT
CASSQNSGGSEAFF
>17|-|TRBJ2-5|few|TRBV27
TGTGCCAGCAGCCTCCTTCTGTCGTCGACCACCCCCGAGACCCAGTACTTC
CASSLLLSSTTPETQYF
>15|TRBD2|TRBJ2-1|many|TRBV5-1
TGCGCCAGCAAAGGTAGTAGCGGGAGGATCAATGAGCAGTTCTTC
CASKGSSGRINEQFF
>14|TRBD1|TRBJ1-5|-|TRBV7-8
TGTGCCAGCAGCAACCGACAGGGGCATCAGCCCCAGCATTTT
CASSNRQGHQPQHF
>15|-|TRBJ1-5|few|TRBV20-1
TGCAGTGCTAGAGAACCGGGGGGTCTCAATCAGCCCCAGCATTTT
CSAREPGGLNQPQHF
>15|-|TRBJ1-1|-|TRBV20-1
TGCAGTGCTAGTGGGGGTTTCCGCGGAAACACTGAAGCTTTCTTT
CSASGGFRGNTEAFF
>13|TRBD1|TRBJ1-1|-|TRBV20-1
TGCAGTGCTAGCTTGCAGGGGGGCACTGAAGCTATCTTT
CSASLQGGTEAIF
>13|-|TRBJ1-1|-|TRBV20-1
TGCAGTGCTAGAGATGCGGCTTGGACTGAAGCTTTCTTT
CSARDAAWTEAFF
>11|-|TRBJ2-7|few|TRBV3-1
TGTGCCAGCAGGGCCTCGGGGGAGCAGTACTTC
CASRASGEQYF
>13|-|TRBJ1-1|many|TRBV2
TGTGCCAGCAGTACCAGACAGAACACTGAAGCTTTCTTT
CASSTRQNTEAFF
>14|-|TRBJ1-5|-|TRBV12-3/TRBV12-4
TGTGCCAGCAGTCACCGGGACCTCAATCAGCCCCAGCATTTT
CASSHRDLNQPQHF
>16|-|TRBJ2-2|-|TRBV18
TGTGCCAGCTCACCAACCAGGGTGGGGAACACCGGGGAGCTGTTTTTT
CASSPTRVGNTGELFF
>14|-|TRBJ1-5|many|TRBV9
TGTGCCAGCAGCGTATTCGGGGGCCGTCAGCCCCAGCATTTT
CASSVFGGRQPQHF
>14|TRBD2|TRBJ2-3|-|TRBV12-3/TRBV12-4
TGTGCCAGCGAACTAGCGGGGGGGCAAGATACGCAGTATTTT
CASELAGGQDTQYF
>16|TRBD1|TRBJ2-1|many|TRBV24-1
TGTGCCACCAGTGATGGCTCCGGGACAGGGGTGGATGAGCAGTTCTTC
CATSDGSGTGVDEQFF
>14|-|TRBJ2-3|many|TRBV29-1
TGCAGCGTTGGGATGCGGGGGCGCACAGATACGCAGTATTTT
CSVGMRGRTDTQYF
>15|-|TRBJ1-2|few|TRBV20-1
TGCAGTGCTAGAGTCCCAGGGTTGAGCCACTATGGCTACACCTTC
CSARVPGLSHYGYTF
>18|-|TRBJ2-2|-|TRBV24-1
TGTGCCACCAGTGATTCCAGGGTTTGGGCGAGGGGCACCGGGGAGCTGTTTTTT
CATSDSRVWARGTGELFF
>15|TRBD1|TRBJ1-6|few|TRBV5-5
TGTGCCAGCAGCCCAGGACAGGGTATTAATTCACCCCTCCACTTT
CASSPGQGINSPLHF
>13|-|TRBJ2-3|many|TRBV29-1
TGCAGCGTTGTACCGGGACAAAAAGATACGCAGTATTTT
CSVVPGQKDTQYF
>16|-|TRBJ2-7|-|TRBV28
TGTGCCAGCAGTCCCCCGATGAGGGAATCAAGGGACGAGCAGTACTTC
CASSPPMRESRDEQYF
>15|-|TRBJ2-7|many|TRBV2
TGTGCCAGCAGTGAAACGCCCGGCCCACTGGGGGAGCAGTACTTC
CASSETPGPLGEQYF
>12|-|TRBJ1-2|-|TRBV20-1
TGCAGTGCTAGTTCCTCGAACTATGGCTACACCTTC
CSASSSNYGYTF
>13|-|TRBJ2-3|many|TRBV4-2
TGTGCCAGCAGCCACGACCAAACAGATACGCAGTATTTT
CASSHDQTDTQYF
>18|TRBD2|TRBJ2-3|few|TRBV4-2
TGTGCCAGCAGCCAAGTAGTGAGCGGGGGGGCTAGCACAGATACGCAGTATTTT
CASSQVVSGGASTDTQYF
>15|-|TRBJ1-5|once|TRBV6-1
TGTGCCAGCAGTGTTACGACACTGGAGAGTCAGCCCCAGCATTTT
CASSVTTLESQPQHF
>17|-|TRBJ2-3|-|TRBV6-2/TRBV6-3
TGTGCCAGCAGTCCGGGACACCAAGTCACTAGCACAGATACGCAGTATTTT
CASSPGHQVTSTDTQYF
>11|-|TRBJ2-2|few|TRBV29-1
TGCAGCGTTGGGTACACCGGGGAGCTGTTTTTT
CSVGYTGELFF
>15|-|TRBJ1-2|few|TRBV12-3/TRBV12-4
TGTGCCAGCAGTCCCCCCGGGTCGGGGTTGGGTGGCTACACCTTC
CASSPPGSGLGGYTF
>14|TRBD1|TRBJ1-1|few|TRBV5-1
TGCGCCAGCAGCTTCCAGGGGGAAGGGACTGAAGCTTTCTTT
CASSFQGEGTEAFF
>19|TRBD2|TRBJ2-1|-|TRBV5-1
TGCGCCAGCAGCTTCGAGTACGCGGGGGGAAGGAGCTCCTACAATGAGCAGTTCTTC
CASSFEYAGGRSSYNEQFF